Listed here are 23 T cell receptor beta chains from one sample, sequenced in a study of type 1 and type 2 diabetes patients. The PCR template was genomic DNA. Multiplex PCR with 30 forward and 13 reverse primers amplified the TCR beta CDR3. A single record per CDR3 protein comes from TCRdb applying MiXCR to the multiplex PCR reads. Found here are under 300,000 distinct CDR3 sequences, over 45% of them singletons; the top ten hold roughly 13%. Sequences were obtained from peripheral blood mononuclear cells (PBMCs). These receptors all stem from a man aged 18 to 30 with type 2 diabetes.

The rearrangement links TRBV15 to TRBJ1-5; 7 positions agree with TRBD1. Germline V lookup: CDR1 LNHNV, CDR2 YYDKDF (reference sequence). V was pared by 1 base and J by 9 bases, with 9 bases of the junction left unmatched. CDR3 length equals 15 residues. CDR3 amino acids: CATSRAGGAGLPQHF. The CDR3 DNA is TGTGCCACCAGCAGAGCAGGGGGAGCGGGTCTGCCCCAGCATTTT.

J is TRBJ1-6 and V is TRBV20-1; D is unclear. V was clipped by 3 bases and J by 5 bases, with 11 bases between them. The germline V gene has CDR1 DFQATT and CDR2 SNEGSKA (reference sequence). The CDR3 spans 14 residues. The CDR3 sequence: CSASPKENNSPLHF. In nucleotides, the CDR3 is TGCAGTGCTAGTCCGAAAGAAAATAATTCACCCCTCCACTTT.

The rearrangement uses TRBV19 and TRBJ2-7; 10 positions agree with TRBD2. The CDR3 is made up of 15 amino acids. Germline CDR1 reads LNHDA; CDR2 reads SQIVND (reference sequence). With 8 bases clipped from V and 0 bases from J, the junction kept 7 bases outside the gene matches. This CDR3 reads CASRMTSGSSYEQYF. The CDR3 coding sequence is TGTGCCAGTCGAATGACTAGCGGGTCCTCCTACGAGCAGTACTTC.

This clonotype was seen more than once but under ten times. The gene calls are TRBV20-1 and TRBJ2-7, with D perhaps TRBD2 (6 bases). V dropped 6 bases and J dropped 0 bases, with 15 bases sitting between them. The CDR3 totals 14 residues. Per germline, CDR1 DFQATT and CDR2 SNEGSKA (reference sequence). CDR3 DNA sequence: TGCAGTGCGAAAAACGCGGGATACTCCTACGAGCAGTACTTC. Its translation: CSAKNAGYSYEQYF.

V and J are TRBV9 and TRBJ2-5; 9 bases align to TRBD1. The end of the DNA aligns better with TRBJ2-1, so the J call may be wrong. This CDR3 contains 15 residues. Looked up from germline, CDR1 is SGDLS and CDR2 is YYNGEE. The CDR3 is CASSVGGQGMNEQFF. CDR3 DNA: TGTGCCAGCAGCGTAGGGGGACAGGGTATGAATGAGCAGTTCTTC.

The gene calls are TRBV19 and TRBJ1-5; a weak D match, TRBD1 (5 bases). Trimming removed 4 bases at V and 5 bases at J, with 15 bases between. Looked up from germline, CDR1 is LNHDA and CDR2 is SQIVND (reference sequence). This CDR3 has 15 residues. The CDR3 reads CASSTAGTIDQPQHF. CDR3 DNA sequence: TGTGCCAGTAGTACAGCCGGGACCATAGATCAGCCCCAGCATTTT. The whole variable domain, filled in from reference TRBV19 and TRBJ1-5, reads DGGITQSPKYLFRKEGQNVTLSCEQNLNHDAMYWYRQDPGQGLRLIYYSQIVNDFQKGDIAEGYSVSREKKESFPLTVTSAQKNPTAFYLCASSTAGTIDQPQHFGDGTRLSIL.

This rearrangement joins TRBV2 to TRBJ2-3; D unresolved. The CDR3 loop spans 13 amino acids. Trimming stripped 6 bases from V and 8 bases from J, with 15 bases between. From germline, CDR1 is SNHLY and CDR2 FYNNEI. DNA of the CDR3: TGTGCCAGCAGCAGGACCGACGCAGGTACGCAGTATTTT. Protein sequence: CASSRTDAGTQYF.

This clonotype turned up a few times. The junction departs from germline at one end; a sequencing error may be responsible. This chain uses TRBV7-7 with TRBJ2-1, with a tentative D call TRBD1 (6 bases). Germline CDR1 SSHAT, CDR2 FNYEAQ (reference sequence). The CDR3 runs 14 residues. DNA for the CDR3: TGTGCTAGCAGCCTAAACACAGGGAACAATGAGCAGTTCTTC. Protein product: CASSLNTGNNEQFF.

This clonotype was detected once. The chain carries TRBV10-2 and TRBJ2-7; weak D call: TRBD1 (6 bases). The length of the CDR3 is 12 residues. Germline assignment: CDR1 WSHSY and CDR2 SAAADI. With 8 bases removed from V and 7 bases from J, the gap between germline ends came to 15 bases. CDR3: CASSPTGLEQYF. For the CDR3, the DNA is TGCGCCAGCTCCCCGACAGGTTTAGAGCAGTACTTC.

In its sample, this clonotype was seen a few times. This sequence joins TRBV12-3 or TRBV12-4 and TRBJ2-7; no firm D call. Trimming took off 3 bases at V and 4 bases at J, with 10 bases between the two ends. This CDR3 is 13 amino acids long. CDR3: CASSFGKSYEQYF. The CDR3 bases are TGTGCCAGCAGTTTTGGTAAATCTTACGAGCAGTACTTC.

The gene calls are TRBV11-3 and TRBJ2-2; TRBD1 matches at 9 bases. The junction had 4 bases not matched to a gene; V was cut back by 3 bases and J by 2 bases. This CDR3 comprises 16 residues. CDR1 is SGHNT, CDR2 YENEEA, per germline. The CDR3, as DNA: TGTGCCAGCAGCTTGCAGGGACAGGGAAACACCGGGGAGCTGTTTTTT. Protein: CASSLQGQGNTGELFF.

V usage is TRBV7-9 and J usage is TRBJ1-2, with D possibly TRBD1 on 5 matching bases. The ends were cut back, 11 bases at V and 0 bases at J, with 13 bases in the middle. The germline V gene encodes CDR1 SEHNR and CDR2 FQNEAQ (reference sequence). This CDR3 comprises 13 residues. DNA for the CDR3: TGTGCCGGGACGACAGATACTAACTATGGCTACACCTTC. Its translation is CAGTTDTNYGYTF.

This clonotype was counted a single time. The rearrangement joins TRBV19 to TRBJ2-7; D is possibly TRBD2 (5 bases). The J call may be in error: the DNA end matches TRBJ2-1 better. The CDR3 sequence is 12 residues long. Germline V lookup: CDR1 LNHDA, CDR2 SQIVND (reference sequence). CDR3 sequence (DNA): TGTGCCAGTAGTTTGCGGGTCGGCGAGCAGTTCTTC. Translated, it gives CASSLRVGEQFF.

The V call is TRBV5-1, the J call TRBJ1-1, with D unclear. The CDR3 length is 15 residues. Per germline, CDR1 SGHRS and CDR2 YFSETQ. The V gene lost 0 bases and the J gene lost 1 base, with 10 bases spanning the gap. DNA of the CDR3: TGCGCCAGCAGCTTGGGATTAGGTGGGAACACTGAAGCTTTCTTT. As protein: CASSLGLGGNTEAFF.

This clonotype has more than one count but fewer than ten. The chain recombines TRBV7-2 with TRBJ1-2, with D possibly TRBD1 on 6 matching bases. This CDR3 region has 14 residues. Trimming stripped 5 bases from V and 4 bases from J, with 14 bases between. The germline gives CDR1 SGHTA, CDR2 FQGNSA. The CDR3: CASSDTWDIYGYTF. The CDR3, as DNA: TGTGCCAGCAGCGACACCTGGGACATCTATGGCTACACCTTC.

This clonotype has ten or more counts. This chain connects TRBV2 to TRBJ1-1; D ambiguous. With 2 bases removed from V and 1 base from J, the gap between germline ends came to 8 bases. This CDR3 region has 14 residues. The germline V gene has CDR1 SNHLY and CDR2 FYNNEI. The CDR3 loop is CASSEWVGNTEAFF. As DNA, the CDR3 is TGTGCCAGCAGTGAATGGGTGGGGAACACTGAAGCTTTCTTT.

This clonotype has a handful of counts. The CDR3 protein is CASSATRYYEQYF. For the CDR3, the DNA is TGTGCCAGCAGTGCTACCCGGTACTACGAGCAGTACTTC. V is TRBV6-1 and J is TRBJ2-7; D ambiguous. The CDR3 spans 13 residues. Trimming removed 4 bases at V and 3 bases at J, with 10 bases between. Germline V CDR1 and CDR2: MNHNS, SASEGT.

V gene TRBV10-3 combines with J gene TRBJ2-7; D call uncertain. Matching the DNA end better, TRBJ2-5 makes the J call doubtful. CDR1 is ENHRY and CDR2 is SYGVKD in the germline V gene. This CDR3 is built from 13 residues. The CDR3 DNA reads TGTGCCATCAGTGAACCCAGGACAGAGACCCAGTACTTC. It specifies CAISEPRTETQYF.

The chain carries TRBV5-1 and TRBJ2-5, with D unresolved. Germline V gene data show CDR1 as SGHRS and CDR2 as YFSETQ. Between the trimmed V and J ends, which lost 4 bases and 4 bases, there was a span of 11 bases. The CDR3 has 13 amino acids. CDR3 residues: CASSPEQTETQYF. As DNA, the CDR3 is TGCGCCAGCAGCCCTGAGCAGACAGAGACCCAGTACTTC.

This chain uses TRBV2 with TRBJ2-1; 11 bases are shared with TRBD2. V shed 10 bases and J 4 bases; nucleotides not matched to a gene: 12. CDR3 length: 16 residues. CDR1 and CDR2 from the germline V gene are SNHLY and FYNNEI. CDR3 bases: TGTGCCACTGAGCCCAGGACTAGCGGGTCGTACAATGAGCAGTTCTTC. It is translated as CATEPRTSGSYNEQFF.

In its sample, this clonotype was seen a few times. This chain links TRBV9 with TRBJ2-2; D gene unclear. Deletions cut 5 bases from V and 1 base from J, with 9 bases between. Germline V gives CDR1 SGDLS, CDR2 YYNGEE. The length of the CDR3 is 14 residues. The CDR3 coding sequence is TGTGCCAGCAGTGAATGGAGGAACACCGGGGAGCTGTTTTTT. Residues: CASSEWRNTGELFF.

The table lists this clonotype with a few counts. The chain links TRBV11-3 to TRBJ1-6; 10 bases match TRBD1. Germline V lookup: CDR1 SGHNT, CDR2 YENEEA. Trimming cost V 5 bases and J 8 bases; bases outside gene matches: 6. This CDR3 is built from 15 residues. CDR3 protein: CASSEGQGEHSPLHF. In DNA, the CDR3 is TGTGCCAGCAGCGAAGGACAGGGGGAACATTCACCCCTCCACTTT.

This sequence joins TRBV28 and TRBJ2-7, with a possible D match to TRBD1 (5 bases). The CDR3 length is 13 residues. V lost 2 bases to trimming and J lost 5 bases, with 10 bases between them. CDR1 and CDR2 (germline): MDHEN, SYDVKM. The CDR3 is CASSLHSGNEQYF. CDR3 sequence (DNA): TGTGCCAGCAGTTTACACTCAGGGAACGAGCAGTACTTC.